The clone carrying this TCR beta chain occurred a few times. The antigen remains undetermined. This sample was included in a study of T cell repertoires in cytomegalovirus infection. Study at large: Both a matching HLA type and CMV infection were indicated by public TCR beta signatures.

Findings and caveats of the study: Dominating the ex vivo response were TCR beta clonotypes that were CMV-specific and HLA-C-restricted. Based on cumulative public TCR beta family frequency, carriers of CMV plus the relevant HLA were identified.

This CDR3 is built from 15 residues. With V trimmed by 4 bases and J by 4 bases, 6 bases remained unmatched. Per germline, CDR1 SEHNR and CDR2 FQNEAQ (reference sequence). One entry per CDR3 protein, called by TCRdb with MiXCR from the reads. Among approximately 180,000 distinct CDR3 sequences listed, around 20% were seen once. The clonotype was recovered from a human donor in good health (CMV status not recorded). Some clones in this sample may be carry-over from other donors' samples. This sequence joins TRBV7-9 and TRBJ1-2, with 10 bases fitting TRBD1. The sample consisted of PBMCs. The CDR3 sequence is CASSSSGTGVYGYTF. The DNA of the CDR3 is TGTGCCAGCAGCTCTTCCGGGACAGGGGTCTATGGCTACACCTTC.